The TCR beta chain under discussion was sequenced for a study of tumor-infiltrating lymphocytes in localized non-small cell lung cancer. Study information: Resected tumor was paired with non-adjacent uninvolved lung from the same patient.

V lost 5 bases and J lost 2, with 12 bases in between. The CDR3 has 14 residues. Germline V gene sequence: CDR1 WNHNN, CDR2 SYGVQD (reference sequence). TCRdb's table, derived via immunoSEQ multiplex PCR, lists solely in-frame clones and lacks some. The sample has approximately 15,000 clones; under 75% are singletons. The sequencing sample was made of lung tumor tissue. The receptor comes from a human donor with non-small cell lung cancer. This rearrangement joins TRBV10-1 to TRBJ1-1; unclear D gene. CDR3 amino acids: CASSSDRYNTEAFF. DNA of the CDR3: TGCGCCAGCAGTTCGGACCGATATAACACTGAAGCTTTCTTT.